This T cell receptor beta chain was captured in a study of human thymus T cells. General study findings and limits: Highly overlapping thymic repertoires among unrelated individuals were reported in related research. Repertoires sampled from thymus and blood appeared biased in V and J gene usage.

V trimming: 10 bases; J trimming: 0 bases; junction bases outside the gene matches: 7. Germline assignment: CDR1 LNHDA and CDR2 SQIVND (reference sequence). This CDR3 contains 16 residues. This clone was picked up one time. As yet, its antigen is unknown. Thymic resections from corrective heart surgery supplied the tissue. Those donating were healthy Finnish infants in corrective surgery for congenital heart defects. TCRdb's table, derived via immunoSEQ multiplex PCR, lists solely in-frame clones and lacks some. The data contain about 130,000 clones, around 94% of them singletons. This rearrangement joins TRBV19 to TRBJ2-2, with 11 bases fitting TRBD2. The source is a boy younger than two with a congenital heart defect but otherwise immunologically healthy. The specimen sequenced was thymus tissue. The CDR3 here is CATGASGGTNTGELFF. In DNA form, the CDR3 reads TGTGCCACAGGGGCTAGCGGGGGGACGAACACCGGGGAGCTGTTTTTT.